The 20 T cell receptor beta chains presented below share a single source sample, sequenced in a study of long-term antiretroviral therapy in people with HIV (dated by TCRdb to between 2022 and 2023). The immunoSEQ hsTCRB v3.0 assay was used at survey level resolution for TRB variable region sequencing. What TCRdb holds here is the immuneACCESS table cut down to in-frame rearrangements. Part of the clones is not present; checked against another copy, under half of the missing clones reflect an unresolved V gene, and the others are unexplained. This sample holds around 16,000 clones; 70% to 90% were observed only once. The ten largest make up about 5% of the sample. This specimen was unsorted PBMCs, taken 0.5 years after starting antiretroviral therapy. The origin of the receptors is a woman aged 40 to 55 with HIV.

This chain connects TRBV19 to TRBJ2-1; 14 nucleotides match TRBD2. The V gene end was trimmed by 9 bases and the J gene end by 8 bases; junction bases not matched to a gene: 9. This CDR3 is built from 15 residues. The germline V gene encodes CDR1 LNHDA and CDR2 SQIVND (reference sequence). CDR3 sequence: CARTPGTSGSDEQFF. CDR3 sequence (DNA): TGTGCCAGGACCCCCGGGACTAGCGGGAGTGATGAGCAGTTCTTC.

In this sample, this clone turned up once. This sequence joins TRBV29-1 and TRBJ1-1; TRBD1 might be the D (5 bases). Germline CDR1 and CDR2: SQVTM and ANQGSEA. The V and J ends lost 1 base and 6 bases respectively, with 24 bases between them. The CDR3 is 17 amino acids. CDR3 residues: CSVEVPSRGLGYAEAFF. The CDR3 coding sequence is TGCAGCGTTGAAGTGCCCAGCCGGGGACTGGGGTACGCTGAAGCTTTCTTT.

This clone appeared a single time. V usage is TRBV19 and J usage is TRBJ2-1; D unclear. The germline gives CDR1 LNHDA, CDR2 SQIVND (reference sequence). The CDR3 loop spans 15 amino acids. V was cut by 3 bases and J by 6 bases, with 15 bases left in between. In DNA, the CDR3 is TGTGCCAGTAGTATTGTCCCTGTTTACTTCAATGAGCAGTTCTTC. Its translation is CASSIVPVYFNEQFF.

The chain joins TRBV6-5 to TRBJ1-2; 7 bases are a match to TRBD1. This CDR3 comprises 13 residues. CDR1 and CDR2 (germline): MNHEY, SVGAGI. V was clipped by 6 bases and J by 4 bases; unmatched bases: 5. The CDR3 is CASSQGGFYGYTF. In DNA, the CDR3 is TGTGCCAGCAGCCAGGGGGGATTCTATGGCTACACCTTC.

The V call is TRBV7-9, the J call TRBJ2-1; 7 nucleotides agree with TRBD2. The J segment lost 8 bases and the V segment lost 1 base, leaving 11 bases of the junction unmatched. Germline V gives CDR1 SEHNR, CDR2 FQNEAQ (reference sequence). CDR3 size: 16 residues. The DNA of the CDR3 is TGTGCCAGCAGCTTAGATGAGACTAGCTTCAAGGATGAGCAGTTCTTC. It is translated as CASSLDETSFKDEQFF.

The chain is built from TRBV25-1 and TRBJ2-2, with D hard to call. The V and J ends lost 2 bases and 2 bases respectively, with 0 bases between them. The CDR3 is made up of 12 amino acids. Germline-derived CDR1 and CDR2 are MGHDK and SYGVNS. CDR3 in DNA: TGTGCCAGCAGTGAAAACACCGGGGAGCTGTTTTTT. It encodes CASSENTGELFF.

The chain has TRBV7-8 and TRBJ2-6; D is unresolved. CDR1 is SGHVS, CDR2 FQNEAQ, per germline. This CDR3 contains 15 residues. Trimming pared 6 bases from V and 0 bases from J, leaving 9 bases between. The CDR3 region is CASRQDRSGANVLTF. DNA for the CDR3: TGTGCCAGCAGGCAGGACCGCTCTGGGGCCAACGTCCTGACTTTC.

CDR3 nucleotides: TGTGCCAGCAGTGAAGTTAAAAGGTGGACAGGGGGACAGCCCCAGCATTTT. It specifies CASSEVKRWTGGQPQHF. The chain carries TRBV6-1 and TRBJ1-5; 10 bases are shared with TRBD1. V was clipped by 1 base and J by 7 bases; unmatched bases: 10. From germline, CDR1 is MNHNS and CDR2 SASEGT. CDR3 length equals 17 residues.

This rearrangement joins TRBV28 to TRBJ2-5; 8 bases are shared with TRBD2. Germline V gene sequence: CDR1 MDHEN, CDR2 SYDVKM. The CDR3 has 15 amino acids. J gave up 4 bases and V 6 bases, and 10 bases lay outside the gene matches. In DNA form, the CDR3 reads TGTGCCAGCAGCCCTACGGGACTAGTCGGAGAGACCCAGTACTTC. This gives the protein CASSPTGLVGETQYF.

The chain links TRBV7-2 to TRBJ2-7, with 10 bases aligning to TRBD2. With V trimmed by 4 bases and J by 1 base, 16 bases remained unmatched. The CDR3 has 19 residues. The germline V gene has CDR1 SGHTA and CDR2 FQGNSA. This CDR3 reads CASSSQPLAGTSRSYEQYF. The CDR3 DNA follows: TGTGCCAGCAGCTCTCAACCACTAGCGGGAACCTCCCGATCCTACGAGCAGTACTTC.

The chain has TRBV2 and TRBJ1-3; D is possibly TRBD1 (6 bases). Looked up from germline, CDR1 is SNHLY and CDR2 is FYNNEI. The CDR3 has 13 residues. V lost 6 bases and J 11 bases, leaving 17 bases between the germline ends. The CDR3 sequence: CASRGQSADSIYF. The CDR3 DNA is TGTGCCAGCAGGGGACAATCCGCGGATTCCATATATTTT.

V is TRBV30 and J is TRBJ2-5; 10 bases line up with TRBD1. The CDR3 sequence is 16 residues long. The germline V gene encodes CDR1 GTSNPN and CDR2 SVGIG (reference sequence). The ends lost 0 bases at V and 5 bases at J; junction bases unmatched: 9. CDR3 sequence (DNA): TGTGCCTGGAGTGTACGGACAGGGGGGGGGAGGGAGACCCAGTACTTC. It yields the protein CAWSVRTGGGRETQYF.

V usage is TRBV27 and J usage is TRBJ2-1, with a weak D call TRBD2 (5 bases). CDR3 length: 15 amino acids. Per the germline V gene, CDR1 is MNHEY and CDR2 is SMNVEV (reference sequence). Between the trimmed V and J ends, which lost 4 bases and 0 bases, there was a span of 10 bases. The CDR3, as DNA: TGTGCCAGCAGTTCGATAGCGCTCTCCTACAATGAGCAGTTCTTC. This gives the protein CASSSIALSYNEQFF.

This sequence joins TRBV7-9 and TRBJ2-3; D is ambiguous. The ends were cut back, 5 bases at V and 7 bases at J, with 16 bases in the middle. Looked up from germline, CDR1 is SEHNR and CDR2 is FQNEAQ (reference sequence). CDR3 length: 14 amino acids. The CDR3 reads CASSPPGGPNTQYF. The CDR3 DNA follows: TGTGCCAGCAGCCCCCCCGGTGGGCCCAATACGCAGTATTTT.

In its sample, this clone was seen a few times. The CDR3 is CASSSGQGYEQYF. Written as DNA, the CDR3 is TGTGCCAGCAGTTCGGGACAGGGTTACGAGCAGTACTTC. The J gene is TRBJ2-7, the V gene TRBV28; 9 nucleotides agree with TRBD1. The germline V gene encodes CDR1 MDHEN and CDR2 SYDVKM. This CDR3 region has 13 residues. The V and J ends lost 4 bases and 4 bases, in that order; junction bases with no gene match: 2.

This chain joins TRBV6-5 and TRBJ2-3; no definite D call. Trimming removed 0 bases from V and 0 bases from J, with 7 bases in between. From germline, CDR1 is MNHEY and CDR2 SVGAGI. The CDR3 consists of 15 residues. The CDR3 reads CASSYSWFSTDTQYF. DNA for the CDR3: TGTGCCAGCAGTTACTCTTGGTTTAGCACAGATACGCAGTATTTT.

The rearrangement links TRBV6-1 to TRBJ2-5, with 13 bases matching TRBD2. This CDR3 contains 14 residues. In germline, CDR1 is MNHNS, CDR2 SASEGT. V lost 10 bases, J lost 5 bases, and 7 bases stayed unmatched. The CDR3: CAITSGRAGETQYF. The DNA for the CDR3 is TGTGCCATTACTAGCGGGAGGGCGGGGGAGACCCAGTACTTC.

V and J are TRBV29-1 and TRBJ2-3; D assignment may be TRBD1 or TRBD2 (5 bases each). The CDR3 covers 11 residues. Trimming cost V 8 bases and J 15 bases, with 21 bases left between them. In germline, CDR1 is SQVTM, CDR2 ANQGSEA. DNA for the CDR3: TGCAGCTGCCTAAATGATGAGAGGGGTTATTTT. Its translation is CSCLNDERGYF.

This clone was counted a few times. The rearrangement joins TRBV13 to TRBJ1-2; D is ambiguous. This CDR3 has 14 amino acids. Germline V CDR1 and CDR2: PRHDT, FYEKMQ (reference sequence). Trimming took off 2 bases at V and 1 base at J, with 8 bases between the two ends. The CDR3 DNA is TGTGCCAGCAGCTTATCAGGCAGTAACTATGGCTACACCTTC. As protein: CASSLSGSNYGYTF.

The chain carries TRBV7-2 and TRBJ2-5; D not resolved. The CDR3 totals 13 residues. Germline V gives CDR1 SGHTA, CDR2 FQGNSA. Trimming removed 5 bases from V and 5 bases from J, with 12 bases in between. This CDR3 is CASSPRLGETQYF. As DNA, the CDR3 is TGTGCCAGCAGCCCCCGGCTCGGGGAGACCCAGTACTTC.